The 7 T cell receptor beta chains presented below share a single source sample, sequenced in a study of T cells expressing NK-cell markers. No DNA is given; TCRdb re-called the 5' RACE reads and lists each CDR3 protein once. The sample spans some 440,000 distinct CDR3 sequences; the ten largest clones claim around 1.4%. The sample was blood T cells: a sorted CD56 or NKG2C T cell subset, CD4+ or CD8+ T cells, or bulk PBMC T cells (not recorded which). Source of these receptors: a woman aged 50 to 60 in good health.

The chain uses TRBV7-8 and TRBJ2-1; TCRdb picks TRBD2, but there is no DNA to check that call. Germline V gene lookup returns CDR1 SGHVS and CDR2 FQNEAQ. The CDR3 runs 12 residues. CDR3 loop: CASSPPAREQFF.

The CDR3 sequence: CASSVGANSYGYTF. The chain combines TRBV7-9 with TRBJ1-2. This CDR3 has 14 residues. CDR1 is SEHNR and CDR2 is FQNEAQ in the germline V gene (reference sequence).

The chain is built from TRBV14 and TRBJ2-7; TCRdb picks TRBD1, but there is no DNA to check that call. The CDR3 runs to 13 residues. Per the germline V gene, CDR1 is SGHDN and CDR2 is FVKESK. The CDR3 spells CASSRVGAYEQYF.

The V and J genes are TRBV6-6 and TRBJ2-1; the TCRdb D gene call, TRBD1, has no DNA to confirm it. The CDR3 consists of 14 residues. Germline V gives CDR1 MNHNY, CDR2 SVGAGI (reference sequence). The CDR3 reads CASSSPGRNHEQFF.

The genes are TRBV10-1 and TRBJ2-1; the TRBD2 assignment by TCRdb is unverifiable without DNA. This CDR3 comprises 16 residues. Germline V CDR1 and CDR2: WNHNN, SYGVQD (reference sequence). CDR3 residues: CASSEIVSGAYNEQFF.

This chain uses TRBV6-5 with TRBJ2-5; the TCRdb D gene call, TRBD1, has no DNA to confirm it. Germline-derived CDR1 and CDR2 are MNHEY and SVGAGI. This CDR3 is 14 amino acids long. CDR3 residues: CASTQRGAGETQYF.

V is TRBV4-1 and J is TRBJ2-4; there is no DNA to check the TCRdb D call of TRBD1. Germline lookup yields CDR1 MGHRA and CDR2 YSYEKL. CDR3 length: 13 amino acids. The CDR3 sequence is CASKATGMNIQYF.